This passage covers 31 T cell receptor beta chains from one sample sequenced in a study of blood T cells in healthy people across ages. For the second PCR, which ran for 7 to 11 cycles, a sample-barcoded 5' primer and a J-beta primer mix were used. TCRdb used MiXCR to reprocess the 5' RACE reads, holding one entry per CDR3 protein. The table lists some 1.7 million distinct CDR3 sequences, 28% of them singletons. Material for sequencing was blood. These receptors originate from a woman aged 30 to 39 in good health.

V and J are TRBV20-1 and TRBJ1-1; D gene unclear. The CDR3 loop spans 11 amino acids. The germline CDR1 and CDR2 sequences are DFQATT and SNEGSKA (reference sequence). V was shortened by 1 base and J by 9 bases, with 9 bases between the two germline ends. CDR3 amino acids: CSARVAEKAFF. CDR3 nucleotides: TGCAGTGCTAGAGTAGCGGAGAAAGCTTTCTTT.

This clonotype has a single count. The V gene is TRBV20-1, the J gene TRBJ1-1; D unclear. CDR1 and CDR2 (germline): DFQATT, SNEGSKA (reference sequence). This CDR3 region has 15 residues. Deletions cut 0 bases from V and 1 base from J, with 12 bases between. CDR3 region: CSARDPREWNTEAFF. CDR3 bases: TGCAGTGCTAGAGATCCCCGGGAGTGGAACACTGAAGCTTTCTTT.

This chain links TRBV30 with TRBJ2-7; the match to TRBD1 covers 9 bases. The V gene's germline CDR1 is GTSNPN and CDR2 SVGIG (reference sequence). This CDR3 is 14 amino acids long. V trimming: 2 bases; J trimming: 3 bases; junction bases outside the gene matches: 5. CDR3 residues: CAWSTQDRGYEQYF. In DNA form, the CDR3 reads TGTGCCTGGAGTACACAGGACAGGGGCTACGAGCAGTACTTC.

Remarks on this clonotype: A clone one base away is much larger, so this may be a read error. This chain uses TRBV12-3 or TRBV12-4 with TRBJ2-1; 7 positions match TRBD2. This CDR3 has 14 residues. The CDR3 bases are TGTGTCAGCAGTTTGAGGCTAGCGGTCAATGAGCAGTTCTTC. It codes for CVSSLRLAVNEQFF.

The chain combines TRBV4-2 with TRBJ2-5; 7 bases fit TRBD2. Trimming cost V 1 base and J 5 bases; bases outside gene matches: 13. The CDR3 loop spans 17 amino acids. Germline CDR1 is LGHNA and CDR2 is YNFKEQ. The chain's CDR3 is CASSQGPWGLKGETQYF. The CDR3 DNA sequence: TGTGCCAGCAGCCAAGGACCGTGGGGACTAAAGGGCGAGACCCAGTACTTC.

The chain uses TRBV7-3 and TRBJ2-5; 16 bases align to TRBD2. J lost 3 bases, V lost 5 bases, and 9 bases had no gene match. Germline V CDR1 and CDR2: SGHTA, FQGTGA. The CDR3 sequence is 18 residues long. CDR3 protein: CASSPKGTSGRDEETQYF. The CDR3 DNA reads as TGTGCCAGCAGCCCAAAGGGGACTAGCGGGAGGGATGAAGAGACCCAGTACTTC.

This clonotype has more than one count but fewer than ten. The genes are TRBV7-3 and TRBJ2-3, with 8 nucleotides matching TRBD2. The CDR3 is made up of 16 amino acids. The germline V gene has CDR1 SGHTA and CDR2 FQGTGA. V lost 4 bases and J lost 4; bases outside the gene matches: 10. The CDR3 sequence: CASSSNGGGGADTQYF. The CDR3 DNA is TGTGCCAGCAGCTCCAACGGGGGGGGCGGCGCAGATACGCAGTATTTT.

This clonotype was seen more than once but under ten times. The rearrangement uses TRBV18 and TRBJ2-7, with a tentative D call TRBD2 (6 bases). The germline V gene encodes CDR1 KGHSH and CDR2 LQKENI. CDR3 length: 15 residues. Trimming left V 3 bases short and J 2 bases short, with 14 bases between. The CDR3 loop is CASSPSGGATYEQYF. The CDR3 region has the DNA TGTGCCAGCTCACCGTCCGGGGGAGCGACCTACGAGCAGTACTTC.

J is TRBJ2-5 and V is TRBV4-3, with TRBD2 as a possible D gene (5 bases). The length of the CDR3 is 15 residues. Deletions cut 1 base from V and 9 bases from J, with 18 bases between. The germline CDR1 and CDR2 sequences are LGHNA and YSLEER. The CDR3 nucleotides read TGCGCCAGCAGCCAAGGGGGAGCGGCGCCCATGGCCCAGTACTTC. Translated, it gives CASSQGGAAPMAQYF.

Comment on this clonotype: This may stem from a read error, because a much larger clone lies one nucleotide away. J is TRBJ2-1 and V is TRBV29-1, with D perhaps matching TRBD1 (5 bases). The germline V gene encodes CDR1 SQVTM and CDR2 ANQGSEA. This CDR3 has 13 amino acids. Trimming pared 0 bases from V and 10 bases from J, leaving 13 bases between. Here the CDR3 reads CSVEERQPYEQFF. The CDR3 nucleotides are TGCAGCGTTGAAGAGCGACAGCCCTACGAGCAGTTCTTC.

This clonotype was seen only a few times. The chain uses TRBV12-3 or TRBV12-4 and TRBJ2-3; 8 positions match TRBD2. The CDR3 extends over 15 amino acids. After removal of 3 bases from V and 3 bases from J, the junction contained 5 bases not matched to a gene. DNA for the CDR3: TGTGCCAGCAGTTTCCGGCGGGGGGAGACAGATACGCAGTATTTT. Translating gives CASSFRRGETDTQYF.

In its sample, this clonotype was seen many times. The CDR3 DNA sequence: TGTGCCAGCACTACAGGGGGAGGTTCCTACGAGCAGTACTTC. The encoded protein is CASTTGGGSYEQYF. This chain uses TRBV18 with TRBJ2-7, with 8 nucleotides matching TRBD1. CDR3 size: 14 residues. CDR1 and CDR2 from the germline V gene are KGHSH and LQKENI. V shed 8 bases and J 1 base; nucleotides not matched to a gene: 7.

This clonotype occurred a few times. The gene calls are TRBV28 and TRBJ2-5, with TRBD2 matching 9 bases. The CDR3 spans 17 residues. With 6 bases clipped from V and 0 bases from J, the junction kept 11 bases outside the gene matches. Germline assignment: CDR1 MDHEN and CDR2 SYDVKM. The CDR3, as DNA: TGTGCCAGCAGCCAGGGATTACTAGCGGGCAACCAAGAGACCCAGTACTTC. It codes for CASSQGLLAGNQETQYF.

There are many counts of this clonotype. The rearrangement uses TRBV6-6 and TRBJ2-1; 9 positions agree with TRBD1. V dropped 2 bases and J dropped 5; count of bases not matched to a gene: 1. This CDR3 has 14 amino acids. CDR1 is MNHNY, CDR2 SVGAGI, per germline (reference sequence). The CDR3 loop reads CASSYGTGNNEQFF. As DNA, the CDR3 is TGTGCCAGCAGTTACGGGACAGGGAACAATGAGCAGTTCTTC.

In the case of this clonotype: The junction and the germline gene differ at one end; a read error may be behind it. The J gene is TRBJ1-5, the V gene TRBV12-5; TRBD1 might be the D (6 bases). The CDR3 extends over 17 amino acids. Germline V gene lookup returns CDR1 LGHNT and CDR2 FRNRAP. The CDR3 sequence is CASGLVRQGRLDQPQHF. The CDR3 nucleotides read TGTGCTAGTGGTTTGGTACGGCAGGGGAGGTTAGATCAACCCCAGCATTTT.

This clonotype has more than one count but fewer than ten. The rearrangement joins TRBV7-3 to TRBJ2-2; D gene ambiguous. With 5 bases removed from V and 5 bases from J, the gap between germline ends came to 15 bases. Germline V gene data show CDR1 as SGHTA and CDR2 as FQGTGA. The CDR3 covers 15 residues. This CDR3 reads CASSPSGAPTGELFF. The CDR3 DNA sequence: TGTGCCAGCAGCCCATCAGGAGCCCCAACCGGGGAGCTGTTTTTT.

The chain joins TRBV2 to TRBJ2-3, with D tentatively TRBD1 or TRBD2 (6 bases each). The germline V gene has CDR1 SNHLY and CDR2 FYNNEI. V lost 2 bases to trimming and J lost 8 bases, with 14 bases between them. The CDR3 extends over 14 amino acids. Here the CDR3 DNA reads TGTGCCAGCAGTGAACGGGGGCTGCCCGGTACGCAGTATTTT. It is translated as CASSERGLPGTQYF. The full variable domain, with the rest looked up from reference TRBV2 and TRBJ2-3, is EPEVTQTPSHQVTQMGQEVILRCVPISNHLYFYWYRQILGQKVEFLVSFYNNEISEKSEIFDDQFSVERPDGSNFTLKIRSTKLEDSAMYFCASSERGLPGTQYFGPGTRLTVL.

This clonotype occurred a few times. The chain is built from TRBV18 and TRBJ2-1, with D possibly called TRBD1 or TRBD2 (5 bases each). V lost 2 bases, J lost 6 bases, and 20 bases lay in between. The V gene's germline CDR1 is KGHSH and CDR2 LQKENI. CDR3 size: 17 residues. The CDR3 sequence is CASSPSPPGIRGNEQFF. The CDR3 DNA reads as TGTGCCAGCTCACCAAGCCCCCCGGGAATAAGGGGCAATGAGCAGTTCTTC.

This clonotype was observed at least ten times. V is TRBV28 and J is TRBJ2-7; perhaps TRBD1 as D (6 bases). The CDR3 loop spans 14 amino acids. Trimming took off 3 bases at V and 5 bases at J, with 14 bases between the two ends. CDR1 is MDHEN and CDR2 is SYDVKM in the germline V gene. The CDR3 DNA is TGTGCCAGCAGTTTCAGGGACAAGGAACACGAGCAGTACTTC. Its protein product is CASSFRDKEHEQYF.

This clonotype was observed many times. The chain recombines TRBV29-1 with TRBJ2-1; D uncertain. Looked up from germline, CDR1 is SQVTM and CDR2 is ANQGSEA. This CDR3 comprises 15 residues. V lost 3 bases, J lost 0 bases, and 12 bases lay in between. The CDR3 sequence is CSVEGRTSSYNEQFF. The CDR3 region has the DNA TGCAGCGTTGAGGGTCGTACGAGCTCCTACAATGAGCAGTTCTTC.

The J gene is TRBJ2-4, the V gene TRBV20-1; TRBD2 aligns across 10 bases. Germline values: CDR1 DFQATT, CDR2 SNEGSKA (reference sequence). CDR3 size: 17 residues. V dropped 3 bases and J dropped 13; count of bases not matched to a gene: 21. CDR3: CSARGSGGSLLYNEQYF. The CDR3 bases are TGCAGTGCTAGGGGTAGCGGGGGGAGTCTACTGTACAATGAGCAGTACTTC.

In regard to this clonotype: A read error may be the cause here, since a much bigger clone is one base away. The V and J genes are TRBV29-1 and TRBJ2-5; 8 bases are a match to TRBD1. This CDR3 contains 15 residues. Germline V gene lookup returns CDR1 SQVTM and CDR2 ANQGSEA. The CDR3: CSVEFLGTGQETQCF. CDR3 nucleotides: TGCAGCGTTGAATTCTTGGGGACAGGACAAGAGACCCAGTGCTTC.

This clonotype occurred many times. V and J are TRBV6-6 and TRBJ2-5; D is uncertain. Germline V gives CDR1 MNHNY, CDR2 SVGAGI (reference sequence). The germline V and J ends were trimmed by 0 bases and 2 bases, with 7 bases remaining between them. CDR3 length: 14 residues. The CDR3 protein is CASSYSLEQETQYF. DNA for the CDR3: TGTGCCAGCAGTTACTCGTTAGAGCAAGAGACCCAGTACTTC.

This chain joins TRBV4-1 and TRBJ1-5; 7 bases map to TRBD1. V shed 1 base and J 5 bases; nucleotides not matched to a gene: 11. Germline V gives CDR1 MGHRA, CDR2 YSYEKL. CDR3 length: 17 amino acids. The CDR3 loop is CASSQVGGRDRYQPQHF. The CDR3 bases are TGCGCCAGCAGCCAAGTCGGGGGGAGGGACAGATATCAGCCCCAGCATTTT.

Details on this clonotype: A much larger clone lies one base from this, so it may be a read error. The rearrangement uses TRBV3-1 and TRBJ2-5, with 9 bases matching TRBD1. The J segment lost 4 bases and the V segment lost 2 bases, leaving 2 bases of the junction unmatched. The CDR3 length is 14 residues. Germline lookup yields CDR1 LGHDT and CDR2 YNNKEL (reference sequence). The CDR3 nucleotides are TGTGCCAGCAGCCAACAGGACAGGGGAGAGACCCAGTACTTC. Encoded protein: CASSQQDRGETQYF.

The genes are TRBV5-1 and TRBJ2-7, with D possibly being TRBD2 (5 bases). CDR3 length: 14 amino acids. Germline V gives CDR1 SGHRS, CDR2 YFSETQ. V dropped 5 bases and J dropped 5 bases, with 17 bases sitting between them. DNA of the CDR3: TGCGCCAGCAGTCCCTGGACTGATAAAGACGAGCAGTACTTC. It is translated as CASSPWTDKDEQYF.

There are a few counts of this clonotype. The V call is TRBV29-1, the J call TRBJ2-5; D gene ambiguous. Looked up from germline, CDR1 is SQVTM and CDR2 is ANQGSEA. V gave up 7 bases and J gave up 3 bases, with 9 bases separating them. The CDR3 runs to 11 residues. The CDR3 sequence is CSGSPEETQYF. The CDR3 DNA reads TGCAGCGGAAGCCCTGAAGAGACCCAGTACTTC. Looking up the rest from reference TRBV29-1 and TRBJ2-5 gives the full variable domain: SAVISQKPSRDICQRGTSLTIQCQVDSQVTMMFWYRQQPGQSLTLIATANQGSEATYESGFVIDKFPISRPNLTFSTLTVSNMSPEDSSIYLCSGSPEETQYFGPGTRLLVL.

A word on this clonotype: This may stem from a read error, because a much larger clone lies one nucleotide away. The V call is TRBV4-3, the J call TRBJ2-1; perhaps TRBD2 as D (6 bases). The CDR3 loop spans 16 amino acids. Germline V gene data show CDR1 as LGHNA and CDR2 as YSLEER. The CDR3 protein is CASSQDWRGLKDEPFF. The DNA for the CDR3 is TGCGCCAGCAGCCAAGATTGGCGGGGACTGAAGGATGAGCCGTTCTTC.

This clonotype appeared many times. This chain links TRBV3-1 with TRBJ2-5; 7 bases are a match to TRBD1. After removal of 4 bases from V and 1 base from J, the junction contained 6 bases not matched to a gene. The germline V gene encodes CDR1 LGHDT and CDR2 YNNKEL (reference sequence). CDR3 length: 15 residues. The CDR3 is CASSRWDSGQETQYF. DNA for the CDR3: TGTGCCAGCAGCCGGTGGGACAGCGGCCAAGAGACCCAGTACTTC.

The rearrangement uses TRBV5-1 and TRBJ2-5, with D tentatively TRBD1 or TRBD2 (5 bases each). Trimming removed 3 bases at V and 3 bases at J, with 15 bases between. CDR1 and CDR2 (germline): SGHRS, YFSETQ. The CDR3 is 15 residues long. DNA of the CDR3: TGCGCCAGCAGCTCCACCGGGACGCTTAAAGAGACCCAGTACTTC. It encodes CASSSTGTLKETQYF.

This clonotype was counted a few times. CDR3 residues: CSVDPGGHAYEQYF. In nucleotides, the CDR3 is TGCAGCGTTGACCCAGGGGGCCACGCCTACGAGCAGTACTTC. The rearrangement joins TRBV29-1 to TRBJ2-7; 8 bases are shared with TRBD1. The trim removed 3 bases at V and 2 bases at J, leaving 6 bases unmatched. The CDR3 has 14 residues. CDR1 and CDR2 from the germline V gene are SQVTM and ANQGSEA.